What follows are 14 T cell receptor beta chains derived from one specimen sequenced in a study of T-cell reconstitution after alpha-beta-depleted transplantation in children. TCRbeta library construction was performed incorporating unique molecular identifiers. MiXCR was run by TCRdb on the PCR reads, yielding one entry per CDR3 protein. The table has around 270,000 distinct CDR3 sequences, 10% seen once. Sequenced material: PBMCs, taken before TCRalphabeta/CD19-depleted stem cell transplant. Every receptor here comes from a boy under two years old with acute myeloid leukemia, due to receive a stem cell transplant.

Comments on this clonotype: A much larger clone lies one base from this, so it may be a read error. The V and J genes are TRBV12-3 or TRBV12-4 and TRBJ1-5; D is uncertain. V lost 6 bases and J 6 bases, leaving 15 bases between the germline ends. The CDR3 runs to 14 residues. The CDR3 region is CASSSSRKTQPQHF. CDR3 DNA sequence: TGTGCCAGCAGCTCATCGCGGAAAACTCAGCCCCAGCATTTT.

This clonotype was recorded many times. V and J are TRBV15 and TRBJ2-2; 8 positions agree with TRBD1. With 3 bases clipped from V and 1 base from J, the junction kept 1 base outside the gene matches. In germline, CDR1 is LNHNV, CDR2 YYDKDF (reference sequence). There are 15 residues in the CDR3. The CDR3 DNA sequence: TGTGCCACCAGCAGGACAGGGGTGAACACCGGGGAGCTGTTTTTT. It yields the protein CATSRTGVNTGELFF.

This clonotype occurred many times. The chain recombines TRBV24-1 with TRBJ2-3; 16 nucleotides match TRBD2. V dropped 9 bases and J dropped 5; count of bases not matched to a gene: 7. The CDR3 sequence is 16 residues long. Germline V gives CDR1 KGHDR, CDR2 SFDVKD. This chain's CDR3 is CATSGTSGRARDTQYF. As DNA, the CDR3 is TGTGCCACCTCCGGGACTAGCGGGAGGGCCAGAGATACGCAGTATTTT.

CDR3 nucleotides: TGTGCCAGCAGCTGGGGTTGGGCGAATGAGCAGTTCTTC. Translating gives CASSWGWANEQFF. The chain joins TRBV5-4 to TRBJ2-1; D unresolved. The CDR3 covers 13 residues. The germline CDR1 and CDR2 sequences are SGHNT and YYREEE (reference sequence). The V gene lost 3 bases and the J gene lost 7 bases, with 11 bases spanning the gap.

This clonotype was seen more than once but under ten times. The gene calls are TRBV14 and TRBJ2-1; tentatively, D is TRBD1 or TRBD2 (5 bases each). The V gene's germline CDR1 is SGHDN and CDR2 FVKESK. There are 18 residues in the CDR3. The V end was cut by 5 bases, the J end by 4 bases, with 24 bases between. The CDR3 region is CASSLRGAGGLRYNEQFF. In nucleotides, the CDR3 is TGTGCCAGCAGCTTAAGGGGCGCAGGAGGATTAAGATACAATGAGCAGTTCTTC.

This clonotype was counted only a few times. The J gene is TRBJ2-2, the V gene TRBV12-3 or TRBV12-4, with no clear D. Trimming took 3 bases from V and 6 from J, leaving 23 bases between them. This CDR3 is built from 18 residues. DNA for the CDR3: TGTGCCAGCAGTTTGCCCCCTCGACCTGTAAAGGGATCCGGGGAGCTGTTTTTT. Amino acid sequence: CASSLPPRPVKGSGELFF.

Only a few counts were recorded for this clonotype. The chain carries TRBV7-2 and TRBJ2-3, with D unclear. Trimming took 1 base from V and 6 from J, leaving 17 bases between them. The CDR3 length is 16 residues. Germline V gene sequence: CDR1 SGHTA, CDR2 FQGNSA. The CDR3 protein is CASSLELIGLGDTQYF. The CDR3 DNA follows: TGTGCCAGCAGCTTAGAGTTGATTGGTCTAGGGGATACGCAGTATTTT.

This clonotype was found many times. The chain links TRBV6-1 to TRBJ2-3; 15 positions match TRBD2. The V gene's germline CDR1 is MNHNS and CDR2 SASEGT. Unmatched junction bases numbered 5, after V lost 5 bases and J lost 5 bases. This CDR3 contains 16 residues. For the CDR3, the DNA is TGTGCCAGCAGTCTTGGGACTAGCGGGAGGAGAGATACGCAGTATTTT. Translation: CASSLGTSGRRDTQYF.

A word on this clonotype: A much larger clone lies one base from this, so it may be a read error. V is TRBV6-5 and J is TRBJ1-1; no firm D call. The CDR3 is made up of 16 amino acids. The V gene's germline CDR1 is MNHEY and CDR2 SVGAGI. CDR3 DNA: TGTGCCAGCAGTTACGTGGGGATTATTATGAACACTGTAGCTTTCTTT. Translated: CASSYVGIIMNTVAFF.

This clonotype was seen only a few times. The junction departs from germline at one end; a sequencing error may be responsible. The chain joins TRBV7-2 to TRBJ2-7; 10 positions match TRBD2. The CDR3 extends over 14 amino acids. CDR1 is SGHTA and CDR2 is FQGNSA in the germline V gene. The CDR3 protein is CASSLAGVQREQYF. The CDR3 DNA follows: TGTGCCAGCAGCCTAGCGGGAGTTCAACGCGAGCAGTACTTC.

This clonotype was detected a few times. The rearrangement links TRBV12-3 or TRBV12-4 to TRBJ2-5, with a tentative D call TRBD2 (6 bases). This CDR3 has 15 amino acids. Trimming removed 3 bases at V and 2 bases at J, with 13 bases between. CDR3 nucleotides: TGTGCCAGCAGTTTTGGACTAAACCCTCAAGAGACCCAGTACTTC. Encoded protein: CASSFGLNPQETQYF.

As regards this clonotype: One base away lies a much larger clone, so this may be a sequencing read error. V and J are TRBV12-3 or TRBV12-4 and TRBJ2-1; D is tentatively TRBD1 or TRBD2 (5 bases each). The germline V and J ends were trimmed by 3 bases and 12 bases, with 24 bases remaining between them. CDR3 size: 16 residues. The CDR3 loop reads CASSFDGVRVPGAQFF. The CDR3 region has the DNA TGTGCCAGCAGTTTCGATGGAGTCCGTGTGCCCGGGGCGCAGTTCTTC.

This clonotype was seen ten or more times. This chain links TRBV10-3 with TRBJ2-1, with 12 bases that match TRBD2. Losses at the gene ends were 7 bases for V and 1 base for J; bases not matched to a gene: 5. This CDR3 has 16 amino acids. Germline V CDR1 and CDR2: ENHRY, SYGVKD. The CDR3 DNA sequence: TGTGCCATCACTGGACTAGCGGGGAGTTCCTACAATGAGCAGTTCTTC. Encoded protein: CAITGLAGSSYNEQFF.

The sample holds many counts of this clonotype. This chain uses TRBV28 with TRBJ2-2, with 8 bases fitting TRBD1. The CDR3 covers 16 residues. CDR1 and CDR2 from the germline V gene are MDHEN and SYDVKM. Unmatched junction bases numbered 11, after V lost 5 bases and J lost 6 bases. The CDR3 loop is CASSGGQDTFSGELFF. The CDR3 DNA follows: TGTGCCAGCAGTGGGGGACAGGATACCTTCTCCGGGGAGCTGTTTTTT. The full variable domain, rest sourced from reference TRBV28 and TRBJ2-2, is DVKVTQSSRYLVKRTGEKVFLECVQDMDHENMFWYRQDPGLGLRLIYFSYDVKMKEKGDIPEGYSVSREKKERFSLILESASTNQTSMYLCASSGGQDTFSGELFFGEGSRLTVL.